A selection of T cell receptor beta chains follows, all from one sample in a study of neoadjuvant nivolumab and ipilimumab in lung cancer. The data were produced by immunoSEQ multiplex PCR, yet TCRdb's version contains in-frame clones alone and is incomplete. The sample yields about 25,000 clones, around 86% seen once. The source was tumor tissue, collected after neoadjuvant nivolumab, alone or with ipilimumab, at or shortly before surgery. Receptors were obtained from an adult with non-small cell lung cancer. Both conserved end residues are part of each CDR3. A D gene is named only where the DNA matches it firmly. Rows may omit the clone size; those that give it use once, few, many or a size class.

J: TRBJ2-5
D: TRBD2
size: -
V: TRBV5-1
CDR3: CASRELAGGETQYF
DNA: TGCGCCAGCAGGGAACTAGCGGGAGGGGAGACCCAGTACTTC

J: TRBJ2-1
D: -
size: -
V: TRBV18
CDR3: CASSPSPGALIGVEQFF
DNA: TGTGCCAGCTCACCTTCTCCGGGAGCGTTGATTGGGGTTGAGCAGTTCTTC

J: TRBJ2-7
D: TRBD1
size: -
V: TRBV2
CDR3: CASIVGQGISYEQYF
DNA: TGTGCCAGCATCGTTGGACAGGGGATTTCCTACGAGCAGTACTTC

J: TRBJ2-3
D: TRBD2
size: -
V: TRBV11-3
CDR3: CASSPGGGSTDTQYF
DNA: TGTGCCAGCAGCCCCGGGGGAGGGAGCACAGATACGCAGTATTTT

J: TRBJ2-7
D: -
size: -
V: TRBV29-1
CDR3: CSVEQDGYEQYF
DNA: TGCAGCGTTGAACAGGATGGGTACGAGCAGTACTTC

J: TRBJ2-2
D: TRBD2
size: -
V: TRBV5-1
CDR3: CASSSKREGRTGELFF
DNA: TGCGCCAGCAGCTCCAAGCGGGAGGGCCGTACCGGGGAGCTGTTTTTT

J: TRBJ1-2
D: -
size: -
V: TRBV29-1
CDR3: CSVASGTYGYTF
DNA: TGCAGCGTTGCATCCGGCACCTATGGCTACACCTTC

J: TRBJ1-4
D: TRBD1
size: -
V: TRBV19
CDR3: CASSIPGQDPEKLFF
DNA: TGTGCCAGTAGTATACCGGGACAGGACCCTGAAAAACTGTTTTTT

J: TRBJ2-7
D: -
size: -
V: TRBV7-6
CDR3: CASLSPASSYEQYF
DNA: TGTGCCAGCCTCTCTCCGGCGAGCTCCTACGAGCAGTACTTC

J: TRBJ1-2
D: -
size: -
V: TRBV28
CDR3: CASSTQMLEGYTF
DNA: TGTGCCAGCAGTACACAGATGTTGGAAGGCTACACCTTC

J: TRBJ1-4
D: TRBD1
size: -
V: TRBV5-8
CDR3: CASSWDREAQLFF
DNA: TGTGCCAGCAGCTGGGACAGGGAAGCTCAACTGTTTTTT

J: TRBJ2-7
D: -
size: -
V: TRBV29-1
CDR3: CSVGRDGSSYEQYF
DNA: TGCAGCGTGGGGCGGGACGGGAGCTCCTACGAGCAGTACTTC

J: TRBJ2-7
D: TRBD1
size: once
V: TRBV11-3
CDR3: CASSGQGVDYEQYF
DNA: TGTGCCAGCAGCGGACAGGGGGTGGACTACGAGCAGTACTTC

J: TRBJ2-5
D: TRBD1
size: -
V: TRBV5-1
CDR3: CASSLGPGTDQETQYF
DNA: TGCGCCAGCAGCTTGGGACCTGGGACAGATCAAGAGACCCAGTACTTC

J: TRBJ1-5
D: TRBD1
size: once
V: TRBV27
CDR3: CASSRDRHSNQPQHF
DNA: TGTGCCAGCAGTCGGGACAGACATAGCAATCAGCCCCAGCATTTT

J: TRBJ2-3
D: -
size: -
V: TRBV28
CDR3: CASSLRRGAMLTDTQYF
DNA: TGTGCCAGCAGTTTGCGGAGGGGCGCAATGTTAACAGATACGCAGTATTTT

J: TRBJ1-5
D: -
size: -
V: TRBV14
CDR3: CASSQEGGVGAHF
DNA: TGTGCCAGCAGCCAAGAAGGAGGTGTGGGCGCACATTTT

J: TRBJ2-4
D: TRBD1
size: -
V: TRBV29-1
CDR3: CSVSGGAGKNIQYF
DNA: TGCAGCGTGTCAGGGGGCGCGGGCAAAAACATTCAGTACTTC

J: TRBJ1-5
D: -
size: -
V: TRBV6-5
CDR3: CASSYAWTDPNQPQHF
DNA: TGTGCCAGCAGTTACGCCTGGACAGACCCCAATCAGCCCCAGCATTTT

J: TRBJ2-1
D: -
size: -
V: TRBV11-1
CDR3: CASSRRYNEQFF
DNA: TGTGCCAGCAGCCGTCGATACAATGAGCAGTTCTTC

J: TRBJ2-2
D: -
size: medium-sized
V: TRBV9
CDR3: CASSDPGELFF
DNA: TGTGCCAGCAGCGACCCTGGGGAGCTGTTTTTT

J: TRBJ1-1
D: TRBD1
size: -
V: TRBV6-5
CDR3: CASARPGQRTEAFF
DNA: TGTGCCAGCGCCCGACCGGGACAGCGGACTGAAGCTTTCTTT

J: TRBJ2-7
D: -
size: -
V: TRBV6-5
CDR3: CASSLGPANYEQYF
DNA: TGTGCCAGCAGTTTAGGACCGGCAAACTACGAGCAGTACTTC

J: TRBJ1-5
D: -
size: -
V: TRBV5-8
CDR3: CASSPGRQDQPQHF
DNA: TGTGCCAGCAGCCCCGGACGGCAGGATCAGCCCCAGCATTTT

J: TRBJ2-7
D: -
size: -
V: TRBV27
CDR3: CASSELGADSYEQYF
DNA: TGTGCCAGCAGTGAACTGGGGGCCGATTCCTACGAGCAGTACTTC

J: TRBJ1-2
D: -
size: -
V: TRBV6-1
CDR3: CASSEASPGDGYTF
DNA: TGTGCCAGCAGTGAAGCCTCCCCAGGGGATGGCTACACCTTC

J: TRBJ1-5
D: -
size: -
V: TRBV11-2
CDR3: CASSLGAGDPFSNQPQHF
DNA: TGTGCCAGCAGCTTAGGAGCGGGAGACCCTTTTAGCAATCAGCCCCAGCATTTT

J: TRBJ2-7
D: -
size: -
V: TRBV6-5
CDR3: CASSSGLGRYEQYF
DNA: TGTGCCAGCAGCTCCGGCCTAGGCCGCTACGAGCAGTACTTC

J: TRBJ2-4
D: TRBD2
size: -
V: TRBV11-3
CDR3: CASSPGGSGILKNIQYF
DNA: TGTGCCAGCAGCCCCGGGGGGTCGGGCATACTTAAAAACATTCAGTACTTC

J: TRBJ2-1
D: -
size: few
V: TRBV28
CDR3: CASTLEDLGSPHGSYNEQFF
DNA: TGTGCCAGCACTCTTGAGGATCTAGGTTCCCCTCACGGCTCCTACAATGAGCAGTTCTTC

J: TRBJ2-5
D: TRBD2
size: -
V: TRBV5-1
CDR3: CASSLGRRLAGEGETQYF
DNA: TGCGCCAGCAGCTTGGGTAGAAGACTAGCGGGAGAGGGAGAGACCCAGTACTTC

J: TRBJ1-2
D: TRBD1
size: once
V: TRBV6-5
CDR3: CATRGLTGRYGYTF
DNA: TGTGCCACCAGAGGCTTGACAGGGCGATATGGCTACACCTTC